These 20 T cell receptor beta chains were sequenced from one sample in a study of T cells in Graves' hyperthyroidism and ophthalmopathy. TCR beta CDR3 regions were amplified from RNA transcripts. Using the HTBI primer set, a first-round RT-PCR was run on the TCR CDR3. TCRdb used MiXCR to reprocess the multiplex PCR reads, holding one entry per CDR3 protein. The table lists fewer than 500,000 distinct CDR3 sequences, about 15% of them singletons. Sequenced: blood. The receptors derive from a woman younger than 45 with Graves' ophthalmopathy.

This clonotype was counted ten times or more. This chain connects TRBV27 to TRBJ2-5; D not certain. From germline, CDR1 is MNHEY and CDR2 SMNVEV (reference sequence). Trimming cost V 0 bases and J 4 bases, with 9 bases left between them. CDR3 length: 14 residues. CDR3 in DNA: TGTGCCAGCAGTTTATCCGGAATAGGAGAGACCCAGTACTTC. Its translation: CASSLSGIGETQYF.

The table lists this clonotype with many counts. This sequence joins TRBV12-3 or TRBV12-4 and TRBJ1-6; 7 bases line up with TRBD1. This CDR3 is built from 15 residues. With 5 bases clipped from V and 2 bases from J, the junction kept 3 bases outside the gene matches. CDR3: CASSRQGPYNSPLHF. The DNA for the CDR3 is TGTGCCAGCAGTAGACAGGGCCCCTATAATTCACCCCTCCACTTT.

This sequence joins TRBV9 and TRBJ2-7, with no clear D. Germline V lookup: CDR1 SGDLS, CDR2 YYNGEE. V was shortened by 0 bases and J by 2 bases, with 9 bases between the two germline ends. This CDR3 contains 14 residues. The CDR3 loop is CASSVGVQPYEQYF. CDR3 in DNA: TGTGCCAGCAGCGTAGGGGTCCAGCCCTACGAGCAGTACTTC.

Ten or more counts support this clonotype. The chain employs TRBV7-8 and TRBJ1-2; possibly TRBD1 for D (5 bases). The CDR3 length is 16 residues. Germline V gene sequence: CDR1 SGHVS, CDR2 FQNEAQ. Trimming left V 0 bases short and J 0 bases short, with 11 bases between. The CDR3 nucleotides are TGTGCCAGCAGCTTAGCGCGTGGGGGGACTAACTATGGCTACACCTTC. It is translated as CASSLARGGTNYGYTF. The variable domain in full, completed from reference TRBV7-8 and TRBJ1-2, reads GAGVSQSPRYKVAKRGQDVALRCDPISGHVSLFWYQQALGQGPEFLTYFQNEAQLDKSGLPSDRFFAERPEGSVSTLKIQRTQQEDSAVYLCASSLARGGTNYGYTFGSGTRLTVV.

This clonotype showed up many times. The gene calls are TRBV2 and TRBJ2-1; D gene uncertain. CDR3 length: 14 amino acids. The germline CDR1 and CDR2 sequences are SNHLY and FYNNEI. V lost 6 bases, J lost 7 bases, and 16 bases lay in between. DNA for the CDR3: TGTGCCAGCAGGTCTAGTTACGCATTAAATGAGCAGTTCTTC. Protein product: CASRSSYALNEQFF. The full variable domain, completed using reference TRBV2 and TRBJ2-1, is EPEVTQTPSHQVTQMGQEVILRCVPISNHLYFYWYRQILGQKVEFLVSFYNNEISEKSEIFDDQFSVERPDGSNFTLKIRSTKLEDSAMYFCASRSSYALNEQFFGPGTRLTVL.

This clonotype was detected ten times or more. This rearrangement joins TRBV19 to TRBJ1-2; D is unresolved. CDR1 LNHDA and CDR2 SQIVND come from the germline V gene (reference sequence). V lost 3 bases to trimming and J lost 6 bases, with 20 bases between them. The CDR3 spans 16 residues. The CDR3 DNA reads as TGTGCCAGTAGTATTCTCGGGGAACCCAGCGATGATGGCTACACCTTC. It yields the protein CASSILGEPSDDGYTF.

This clonotype was counted only a few times. The J gene is TRBJ2-7, the V gene TRBV12-3 or TRBV12-4, with D possibly matching TRBD1 (5 bases). The CDR3 totals 12 residues. V was pared by 7 bases and J by 7 bases, with 14 bases between. The CDR3 coding sequence is TGTGCCAGCACTGCTGTGGGGCTGGAGCAGTACTTC. This codes for CASTAVGLEQYF.

This chain connects TRBV29-1 to TRBJ2-5; D not resolved. CDR1 is SQVTM, CDR2 ANQGSEA, per germline. The V and J ends lost 7 bases and 3 bases respectively, with 6 bases between them. This CDR3 is 10 amino acids long. The CDR3 DNA is TGCAGCGGATACAAAGAGACCCAGTACTTC. Encoded protein: CSGYKETQYF.

This clonotype appeared many times. V usage is TRBV27 and J usage is TRBJ2-3; no reliable D call. The ends were cut back, 0 bases at V and 10 bases at J, with 14 bases in the middle. The CDR3 consists of 14 residues. Germline V gene lookup returns CDR1 MNHEY and CDR2 SMNVEV (reference sequence). The DNA for the CDR3 is TGTGCCAGCAGTTTATCATCCCCCCCTGGGTCGCAGTATTTT. Translation: CASSLSSPPGSQYF.

The sample holds many counts of this clonotype. V is TRBV15 and J is TRBJ1-1, with D hard to call. This CDR3 spans 13 amino acids. From germline, CDR1 is LNHNV and CDR2 YYDKDF (reference sequence). Trimming stripped 1 base from V and 4 bases from J, with 7 bases between. CDR3 DNA sequence: TGTGCCACCAGCAGAGGTGTGATCACTGAAGCTTTCTTT. It encodes CATSRGVITEAFF.

The sample holds a few counts of this clonotype. The V and J genes are TRBV2 and TRBJ2-5, with D possibly matching TRBD2 (6 bases). The CDR3 is 20 residues long. Between the trimmed V and J ends, which lost 1 base and 5 bases, there was a span of 29 bases. The germline V gene encodes CDR1 SNHLY and CDR2 FYNNEI. The CDR3 loop reads CASSEEGRKTRETGMETQYF. Here the CDR3 DNA reads TGTGCCAGCAGTGAAGAGGGGAGAAAGACTCGGGAGACGGGGATGGAGACCCAGTACTTC.

This clonotype was observed at least ten times. The chain recombines TRBV28 with TRBJ1-5, with a tentative D call TRBD1 (5 bases). CDR3 length: 14 amino acids. V lost 5 bases and J lost 6, with 14 bases in between. Germline CDR1 is MDHEN and CDR2 is SYDVKM. The DNA of the CDR3 is TGTGCCAGCAGTCCCAGTCTAAGGGGTCAGCCCCAGCATTTT. Protein sequence: CASSPSLRGQPQHF.

There are many counts of this clonotype. The chain joins TRBV20-1 to TRBJ2-5; D is uncertain. Germline CDR1 and CDR2: DFQATT and SNEGSKA (reference sequence). Trimming stripped 5 bases from V and 2 bases from J, with 21 bases between. This CDR3 has 16 amino acids. CDR3 protein: CSARPPPQLTQETQYF. CDR3 nucleotide sequence: TGCAGTGCTCGGCCCCCCCCCCAACTAACTCAAGAGACCCAGTACTTC.

This clonotype was detected a few times. V and J are TRBV2 and TRBJ2-6, with TRBD2 identical over 11 bases. With V trimmed by 4 bases and J by 2 bases, 4 bases remained unmatched. Germline CDR1 SNHLY, CDR2 FYNNEI. The CDR3 extends over 17 amino acids. The CDR3 region has the DNA TGTGCCAGCAGTGCTCTAGCGGGAGGCACTGGGGCCAACGTCCTGACTTTC. The encoded protein is CASSALAGGTGANVLTF. The full variable domain, completed using reference TRBV2 and TRBJ2-6, is EPEVTQTPSHQVTQMGQEVILRCVPISNHLYFYWYRQILGQKVEFLVSFYNNEISEKSEIFDDQFSVERPDGSNFTLKIRSTKLEDSAMYFCASSALAGGTGANVLTFGAGSRLTVL.

This clonotype was seen at least ten times. This chain uses TRBV24-1 with TRBJ2-1, with D hard to call. V shed 4 bases and J shed 0 bases, with 9 bases lying between them. Germline V gene lookup returns CDR1 KGHDR and CDR2 SFDVKD. CDR3 length equals 15 residues. The CDR3 sequence is CATSEKTSSYNEQFF. CDR3 bases: TGTGCCACCAGTGAGAAGACAAGCTCCTACAATGAGCAGTTCTTC.

This clonotype was observed many times. The junction and the germline gene differ at one end; a read error may be behind it. The chain couples TRBV3-1 to TRBJ2-1; D not resolved. This CDR3 has 15 amino acids. Per germline, CDR1 LGHDT and CDR2 YNNKEL (reference sequence). Here the CDR3 DNA reads TGTGCCAGCAGTCAAGAAACCCCAGCCTACAATGAGCAGTTCTTC. This codes for CASSQETPAYNEQFF.

V usage is TRBV6-1 and J usage is TRBJ1-1; D may be TRBD1 (6 bases). This CDR3 comprises 17 residues. Trimming stripped 5 bases from V and 1 base from J, with 20 bases between. The germline V gene has CDR1 MNHNS and CDR2 SASEGT. For the CDR3, the DNA is TGTGCCAGCAGTACACGGACAGACCCACGTAGGAACACTGAAGCTTTCTTT. Translation gives CASSTRTDPRRNTEAFF.

To note about this clonotype: One base away lies a much larger clone, so this may be a sequencing read error. The CDR3 end shows no conserved phenylalanine or tryptophan, and so a read error is likely. J is TRBJ1-2 and V is TRBV20-1; no clear D gene. CDR1 and CDR2 (germline): DFQATT, SNEGSKA (reference sequence). The CDR3 is 13 amino acids. Trimming stripped 6 bases from V and 0 bases from J, with 11 bases between. This chain's CDR3 is CSAHGSSNYGYTL. The CDR3 DNA reads TGCAGTGCCCACGGAAGTTCTAACTATGGCTACACCTTG.

V and J are TRBV3-1 and TRBJ2-1; 7 nucleotides align to TRBD1. V lost 1 base, J lost 4 bases, and 4 bases stayed unmatched. Germline V CDR1 and CDR2: LGHDT, YNNKEL (reference sequence). The CDR3 runs to 15 residues. The CDR3 nucleotides are TGTGCCAGCAGCCAAGGAACAGGGGCATACAATGAGCAGTTCTTC. It translates to CASSQGTGAYNEQFF.

This clonotype turned up a few times. The chain has TRBV6-2 or TRBV6-3 and TRBJ2-1; no reliable D call. V was pared by 0 bases and J by 3 bases, with 3 bases between. Germline loops: CDR1 MNHEY, CDR2 SVGEGT. This CDR3 comprises 13 residues. Here the CDR3 reads CASSYSLYNEQFF. As DNA, the CDR3 is TGTGCCAGCAGTTACTCACTCTACAATGAGCAGTTCTTC.